The rows below give T cell receptor beta chains drawn from one sample of a study of vaccination and CD4 T cells after COVID-19. A single record per CDR3 protein comes from TCRdb applying MiXCR to the PCR reads. Of about 15,000 distinct CDR3 sequences listed, about three fifths are singletons. These receptors have no identified antigens. The sequenced material came from CD4+ T cells from blood, cultured in vitro. The receptors originated from a human donor who had recovered from COVID-19. Each CDR3 is given with its conserved first and last residue. The D gene is left open where the match is weak. Where a row states a size, it is once, few, many or the class of an expanded clone; other rows omit it.

CDR3 DNA,CDR3 protein,J gene,V gene,CDR3 length,D gene,clone size
TGTGCCAGCAGTTACTCCTACAGTAATAGCAATCAGCCCCAGCATTTT,CASSYSYSNSNQPQHF,TRBJ1-5,TRBV6-5,16,.,few
TGTGCCATCAGTGAGTCAACCAACGGGGAGCTGTTTTTT,CAISESTNGELFF,TRBJ2-2,TRBV10-3,13,.,.
TGTGCCAGTACCCGCAGGGTAGCGGGGGGGAACGGGGAGCTGTTTTTT,CASTRRVAGGNGELFF,TRBJ2-2,TRBV19,16,TRBD2,few
TGTGCCATCAGTGAGGGACTGATTGAAGCTTTCTTT,CAISEGLIEAFF,TRBJ1-1,TRBV10-3,12,.,.
TGTGCCAGCAGTCTTACCGGGACTCGGGTTGTAGCAAATACGCAGTATTTT,CASSLTGTRVVANTQYF,TRBJ2-3,TRBV6-2/TRBV6-3,17,.,.
TGTGCCAGCAGCTTGTCGACTAGCGGGAGAGGGTCAGATACGCAGTATTTT,CASSLSTSGRGSDTQYF,TRBJ2-3,TRBV7-2,17,TRBD2,.
TGTGCCAGCAGCTTAGGAATGCTGGGGGGCTATGGCTACACCTTC,CASSLGMLGGYGYTF,TRBJ1-2,TRBV7-2,15,.,once
TGTGCCAGCACCGGAGGGCGGGGTGGCACAGATACGCAGTATTTT,CASTGGRGGTDTQYF,TRBJ2-3,TRBV7-9,15,.,.
TGTGCCAGCATCTCGTCGGGAGGGGGTTATGGCTACACCTTC,CASISSGGGYGYTF,TRBJ1-2,TRBV6-1,14,.,few
TGTGCCAGCAGCGGACTGCAGGGTTCCTACGAGCAGTACTTC,CASSGLQGSYEQYF,TRBJ2-7,TRBV7-6,14,.,few
TGCAGTGCTAGGCAACCGGGGACATCGGGTCCGGGGGGGGAGCTGTTTTTT,CSARQPGTSGPGGELFF,TRBJ2-2,TRBV20-1,17,.,.
TGCAGTGCTAGAGCGAGGGCCAGCGGGAACACCGGGGAGCTGTTTTTT,CSARARASGNTGELFF,TRBJ2-2,TRBV20-1,16,.,once
TGTGCCAGCAGCTCTCCGCTCGGGACAGGGGCTTCCCATCAGCCCCAGCATTTT,CASSSPLGTGASHQPQHF,TRBJ1-5,TRBV21-1,18,.,.
TGTGCCAGCAGTAGGCCGGGAAATGAAGCTTTCTTT,CASSRPGNEAFF,TRBJ1-1,TRBV6-1,12,.,.
TGTGCCAGCAGAATGGGGTACGAGCAGTACTTC,CASRMGYEQYF,TRBJ2-7,TRBV6-2/TRBV6-3,11,.,.
TGTGCCAGTAGTATTTTGGTTAATCAGCCCCAGCATTTT,CASSILVNQPQHF,TRBJ1-5,TRBV19,13,.,.
TGTGCCAGCAGCCCTGAAGGGCGGTATGAAAAACTGTTTTTT,CASSPEGRYEKLFF,TRBJ1-4,TRBV7-9,14,.,once
TGTGCCAGCAGCCCGGCGGGGGCTAACTATGGCTACACCTTC,CASSPAGANYGYTF,TRBJ1-2,TRBV7-2,14,.,.
TGTGCCAGTAGTAGTGGACAGGGGATGTTTTTAAGCAATCAGCCCCAGCATTTT,CASSSGQGMFLSNQPQHF,TRBJ1-5,TRBV19,18,TRBD1,few
TGTGCCAGCAGCACCGCCTCTCAGGGGGCAGGTTCACCCCTCCACTTT,CASSTASQGAGSPLHF,TRBJ1-6,TRBV7-2,16,TRBD1,.
TGTGCCAGCAGCGAGGGACTGAGGAGCTCCTATAATTCACCCCTCCACTTT,CASSEGLRSSYNSPLHF,TRBJ1-6,TRBV21-1,17,.,.
TGTGCCAGCAGATACCCGGGGGACGGGACGGAGGACTACGAGCAGTACTTC,CASRYPGDGTEDYEQYF,TRBJ2-7,TRBV21-1,17,.,.
TGTGCCTGGAGACCTTTAGGGGGAGTCGGCAATCAGCCCCAGCATTTT,CAWRPLGGVGNQPQHF,TRBJ1-5,TRBV30,16,.,.
TGTGCCAGCAGTTCAGGGGAGATCTCCTACAATGAGCAGTTCTTC,CASSSGEISYNEQFF,TRBJ2-1,TRBV12-3/TRBV12-4,15,.,.
TGTGCCAGCAGCAGACAGGGAGTAAATCAGCCCCAGCATTTT,CASSRQGVNQPQHF,TRBJ1-5,TRBV7-9,14,TRBD1,few
TGCAGTGCTAGAGAAGCAGGGCTCGGCTACACCTTC,CSAREAGLGYTF,TRBJ1-2,TRBV20-1,12,.,few
TGTGCCACCAGCAGAGATCAAGACGGCTTCTACGAGCAGTACTTC,CATSRDQDGFYEQYF,TRBJ2-7,TRBV15,15,.,.
TGTGCCAGCAGTGCCGGACAGTTCCCGCTAGCCAAAAACATTCAGTACTTC,CASSAGQFPLAKNIQYF,TRBJ2-4,TRBV7-9,17,.,.
TGTGCCAGCAGCTTAGCGCCGAGGCTAGCGGGGCTATCCTACGAGCAGTACTTC,CASSLAPRLAGLSYEQYF,TRBJ2-7,TRBV7-8,18,TRBD2,.